This T cell receptor beta chain was identified during a study of blood T cell repertoires in COVID-19. Study background: In each case, the material was cDNA or gDNA derived from T cells, B-cell-depleted T cells, or PBMCs.

Authors' data handling: By means of reference gene primer amplification, nucleated cell counts were estimated. Sequencing was performed with immunoSEQ multiplex PCR; in TCRdb, only in-frame clones are kept and a portion is missing. The DNA gave D and trimming, while V, J and clone size come from that table. Among under 45,000 clones listed, approximately 90% were seen once. Patients of the Seattle cohort, enrolled during active infection, were followed longitudinally. The CDR3 length is 13 residues. Germline loops: CDR1 SGHNT, CDR2 YENEEA. Trimming stripped 3 bases from V and 6 bases from J, with 8 bases between.

The chain recombines TRBV11-3 with TRBJ2-2; D is uncertain. This TCR came from a man aged 35 to 55 with COVID-19, enrolled during active disease. What was sequenced was peripheral blood. DNA for the CDR3: TGTGCCAGCAGCTTTTCCTCCGCCGGGGAGCTGTTTTTT. As protein: CASSFSSAGELFF.